This T cell receptor beta chain was sequenced in a study of cytomegalovirus exposure and HLA in healthy donors. CDR1 MNHEY and CDR2 SVGAGI come from the germline V gene. V lost 7 bases to trimming and J lost 2 bases, with 11 bases between them. This CDR3 is built from 13 residues. Overall study results and limits: Follow-up analysis seemed to connect common viral pathogens with several of the most significant clusters identified.

Remarks on this clone: The antigen is undetermined.

13 Jbeta primers and 60 Vbeta primers were used for the PCR. Some clones are missing from TCRdb's copy, which holds only in-frame ones; the method was immunoSEQ multiplex PCR. The table records 150,000 to 200,000 clones, 60% to 80% of them present only once. V usage is TRBV6-5 and J usage is TRBJ1-2; possible D gene TRBD1, 6 bases. The TCR originated in a male donor in good health and CMV-seronegative. Sequences were obtained from PBMCs. Here the CDR3 DNA reads TGTGCCAGCACCGGACAGCACAACTATGGCTACACCTTC. Encoded protein: CASTGQHNYGYTF.